The T cell receptor (beta chain) under discussion was sequenced for a study of blood T cell repertoires in COVID-19. Only in-frame clones appear in the TCRdb table, and some are missing; sequencing was by immunoSEQ multiplex PCR. The sample records under 90,000 clones, roughly 80% being singletons. Trimming left V 2 bases short and J 3 bases short, with 4 bases between. The CDR3 sequence is 12 residues long. Germline CDR1 and CDR2: SGHAT and FQDESV (reference sequence). The V and J genes are TRBV11-1 and TRBJ1-1; D remains ambiguous. This receptor was obtained from a man aged 80 or over with acute or convalescent COVID-19. The material sequenced was peripheral blood. CDR3 sequence reads: CASSLTDTEAFF. CDR3 in DNA: TGTGCCAGCAGCTTAACGGACACTGAAGCTTTCTTT. Together with reference TRBV11-1 and TRBJ1-1, the CDR3 gives the full variable domain: EAEVAQSPRYKITEKSQAVAFWCDPISGHATLYWYRQILGQGPELLVQFQDESVVDDSQLPKDRFSAERLKGVDSTLKIQPAELGDSAMYLCASSLTDTEAFFGQGTRLTVV.